Listed here are 17 T cell receptor beta chains from one sample, sequenced in a study of cytomegalovirus exposure and HLA in healthy donors. The PCR had 60 Vbeta and 13 Jbeta primers. Assay used: immunoSEQ multiplex PCR; TCRdb lists only in-frame clones, some missing. This sample carries 200,000 to 250,000 clones, 65% to 80% of them seen once, and the ten largest clones take about 0.22%. Sequenced sample: PBMCs. Source of these receptors: a girl between 2 and 10 years old in good health and CMV-seronegative.

The genes are TRBV2 and TRBJ2-2; D is undetermined. Trimming pared 6 bases from V and 5 bases from J, leaving 10 bases between. The CDR3 spans 13 residues. CDR1 is SNHLY, CDR2 FYNNEI, per germline. The CDR3 region has the DNA TGTGCCAGCAGGTCGGTTTTAACCGGGGAGCTGTTTTTT. Translated: CASRSVLTGELFF.

The CDR3 region has the DNA TGCGCCAGCAGTCCCCCCGGACCTAGGGGCAATGAGCAGTTCTTC. Translated, it gives CASSPPGPRGNEQFF. This sequence joins TRBV23-1 and TRBJ2-1; D is possibly TRBD1 (5 bases). TRBV23-1 is assigned to the ORF class and has an uncertain function. V dropped 4 bases and J dropped 6 bases, with 16 bases sitting between them. This CDR3 has 15 residues.

V and J are TRBV7-9 and TRBJ1-1, with D unresolved. Germline assignment: CDR1 SEHNR and CDR2 FQNEAQ (reference sequence). The CDR3 contains 14 residues. Trimming removed 1 base from V and 1 base from J, with 7 bases in between. CDR3 sequence reads: CASSLVRSNTEAFF. The CDR3, as DNA: TGTGCCAGCAGCTTAGTGAGGTCGAACACTGAAGCTTTCTTT. Using reference TRBV7-9 and TRBJ1-1 for the parts outside the CDR3, the full variable domain is DTGVSQNPRHKITKRGQNVTFRCDPISEHNRLYWYRQTLGQGPEFLTYFQNEAQLEKSRLLSDRFSAERPKGSFSTLEIQRTEQGDSAMYLCASSLVRSNTEAFFGQGTRLTVV.

V usage is TRBV27 and J usage is TRBJ1-1, with D possibly matching TRBD1 (5 bases). Germline CDR1 reads MNHEY; CDR2 reads SMNVEV (reference sequence). The V end lost 3 bases, the J end lost 4 bases, and 15 bases lay between the germline ends. The CDR3 spans 15 residues. The CDR3 protein is CASSFRQYKPTEAFF. CDR3 DNA: TGTGCCAGCAGTTTCCGACAGTATAAGCCCACTGAAGCTTTCTTT.

The chain carries TRBV6-1 and TRBJ1-2; D is ambiguous. From germline, CDR1 is MNHNS and CDR2 SASEGT. The CDR3 is 11 residues long. V lost 4 bases to trimming and J lost 8 bases, with 8 bases between them. The CDR3, as DNA: TGTGCCAGCAGTGGCTATTTGGGCTACACCTTC. Its translation is CASSGYLGYTF.

The chain links TRBV28 to TRBJ1-6; a weak D match, TRBD1 (6 bases). Trimming stripped 3 bases from V and 6 bases from J, with 18 bases between. From germline, CDR1 is MDHEN and CDR2 SYDVKM. The CDR3 is 17 amino acids. CDR3 bases: TGTGCCAGCAGTTTTGTTGGCAGGGGCATTGTTAATTCACCCCTCCACTTT. Amino acids: CASSFVGRGIVNSPLHF.

The rearrangement uses TRBV5-4 and TRBJ1-2, with a tentative D call TRBD1 (6 bases). CDR1 SGHNT and CDR2 YYREEE come from the germline V gene (reference sequence). The ends were cut back, 4 bases at V and 0 bases at J, with 13 bases in the middle. The CDR3 is made up of 15 amino acids. Here the CDR3 DNA reads TGTGCCAGCAGCGCCGACAGGCCGACTAACTATGGCTACACCTTC. This encodes CASSADRPTNYGYTF.

The chain recombines TRBV5-1 with TRBJ2-3; D is perhaps TRBD2 (5 bases). This CDR3 spans 15 amino acids. With 2 bases removed from V and 2 bases from J, the gap between germline ends came to 12 bases. The germline V gene encodes CDR1 SGHRS and CDR2 YFSETQ. The CDR3 spells CASSFGGDVTDTQYF. DNA of the CDR3: TGCGCCAGCAGCTTCGGAGGCGACGTCACAGATACGCAGTATTTT.

The rearrangement joins TRBV4-1 to TRBJ1-5; D gene ambiguous. Between the trimmed V and J ends, which lost 5 bases and 6 bases, there was a span of 11 bases. The CDR3 runs 13 residues. Per germline, CDR1 MGHRA and CDR2 YSYEKL. This CDR3 is CASSKTPSQPQHF. In DNA form, the CDR3 reads TGCGCCAGCAGCAAGACTCCTTCTCAGCCCCAGCATTTT.

The genes are TRBV5-1 and TRBJ2-7, with D perhaps matching TRBD2 (5 bases). Germline V CDR1 and CDR2: SGHRS, YFSETQ. This CDR3 has 17 residues. Trimming took 3 bases from V and 4 from J, leaving 23 bases between them. In DNA, the CDR3 is TGCGCCAGCAGCTCGTTCCCCGGGGATTTGAGTAGGTACGAGCAGTACTTC. Translating gives CASSSFPGDLSRYEQYF.

This chain connects TRBV7-2 to TRBJ1-1, with D unresolved. V was clipped by 4 bases and J by 6 bases, with 15 bases between them. The CDR3 has 14 residues. Germline V gene data show CDR1 as SGHTA and CDR2 as FQGNSA. CDR3 amino acids: CASSSRRPPAEAFF. CDR3 bases: TGTGCCAGCAGCTCTAGACGGCCACCTGCTGAAGCTTTCTTT.

The J gene is TRBJ1-2, the V gene TRBV6-5; D is ambiguous. V was cut by 2 bases and J by 11 bases, with 15 bases left in between. The CDR3 has 13 amino acids. In germline, CDR1 is MNHEY, CDR2 SVGAGI. The CDR3 DNA reads TGTGCCAGCAGTTACCTGGCACAGCCGTTATACACCTTC. This encodes CASSYLAQPLYTF.

The chain couples TRBV25-1 to TRBJ2-7; 9 bases fit TRBD1. Germline trimming cut 6 bases from V and 1 base from J; bases unmatched to any gene: 10. Germline loops: CDR1 MGHDK, CDR2 SYGVNS. The length of the CDR3 is 16 residues. CDR3: CASRESGTGPSYEQYF. CDR3 DNA sequence: TGTGCCAGCAGGGAGTCCGGGACAGGGCCTTCCTACGAGCAGTACTTC.

CDR3 region: CASSTSGGAEAFF. In nucleotides, the CDR3 is TGTGCCAGCAGCACAAGCGGGGGGGCTGAAGCTTTCTTT. V gene TRBV5-4 combines with J gene TRBJ1-1, with D tentatively TRBD1 (5 bases). V was trimmed by 4 bases and J by 6 bases, leaving 13 bases between them. Looked up from germline, CDR1 is SGHNT and CDR2 is YYREEE (reference sequence). The CDR3 has 13 residues.

This clone was detected a few times. The chain uses TRBV5-1 and TRBJ1-1, with TRBD1 matching over 7 bases. With 2 bases clipped from V and 5 bases from J, the junction kept 6 bases outside the gene matches. CDR1 and CDR2 (germline): SGHRS, YFSETQ. The CDR3 length is 14 residues. The DNA for the CDR3 is TGCGCCAGCAGCTTTACGACAGGGAAGACTGAAGCTTTCTTT. This encodes CASSFTTGKTEAFF.

This chain uses TRBV10-1 with TRBJ2-7; the match to TRBD1 covers 10 bases. The CDR3 has 17 amino acids. Germline values: CDR1 WNHNN, CDR2 SYGVQD (reference sequence). Trimming cost V 2 bases and J 2 bases; bases outside gene matches: 9. The CDR3 loop is CASSEVPGTGAPYEQYF. The CDR3 DNA reads as TGCGCCAGCAGTGAGGTCCCAGGGACAGGGGCCCCCTACGAGCAGTACTTC.

The genes are TRBV29-1 and TRBJ1-2; 7 bases agree with TRBD1. The trim removed 5 bases at V and 2 bases at J, leaving 8 bases unmatched. There are 14 residues in the CDR3. Looked up from germline, CDR1 is SQVTM and CDR2 is ANQGSEA. CDR3 in DNA: TGCAGCGTTCTCCCGCCAGGGGGGAACTATGGCTACACCTTC. Encoded protein: CSVLPPGGNYGYTF.